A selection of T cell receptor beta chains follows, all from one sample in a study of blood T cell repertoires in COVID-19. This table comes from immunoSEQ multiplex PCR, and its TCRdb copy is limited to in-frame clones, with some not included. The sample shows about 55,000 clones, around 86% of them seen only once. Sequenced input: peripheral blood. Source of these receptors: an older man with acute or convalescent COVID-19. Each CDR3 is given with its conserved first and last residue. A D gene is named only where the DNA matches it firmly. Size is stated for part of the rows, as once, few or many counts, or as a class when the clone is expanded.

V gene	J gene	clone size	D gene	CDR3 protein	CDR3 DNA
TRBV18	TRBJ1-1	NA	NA	CASSPQPAENTEAFF	TGTGCCAGCTCACCACAACCGGCGGAGAACACTGAAGCTTTCTTT
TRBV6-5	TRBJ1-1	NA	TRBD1	CAGHRDRDTEAFF	TGTGCCGGCCACCGGGACAGGGACACTGAAGCTTTCTTT
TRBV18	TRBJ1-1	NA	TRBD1	CASSPTGGAAGYTEAFF	TGTGCCAGCTCACCGACAGGGGGCGCGGCGGGGTACACTGAAGCTTTCTTT
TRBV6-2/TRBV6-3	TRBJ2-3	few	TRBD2	CASNPWTSGGPIPDTQYF	TGTGCCAGCAACCCTTGGACTAGCGGGGGGCCCATTCCAGATACGCAGTATTTT
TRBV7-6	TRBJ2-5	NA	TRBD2	CASSRTSLETQYF	TGTGCCAGCAGCCGGACTAGCCTAGAGACCCAGTACTTC
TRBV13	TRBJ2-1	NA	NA	CASLPSPFLYNEQFF	TGTGCCAGCCTGCCAAGCCCCTTTTTATACAATGAGCAGTTCTTC
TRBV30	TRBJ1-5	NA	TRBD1	CAWSPRQGPRNQPQHF	TGTGCCTGGAGCCCAAGACAGGGCCCGCGCAATCAGCCCCAGCATTTT
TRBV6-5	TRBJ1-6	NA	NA	CASPGEGTYNSPLHF	TGTGCCAGCCCAGGGGAAGGGACCTATAATTCACCCCTCCACTTT
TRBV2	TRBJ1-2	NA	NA	CASSEAAGYGYTF	TGTGCCAGCAGTGAAGCAGCAGGCTATGGCTACACCTTC
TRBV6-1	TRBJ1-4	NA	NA	CASSEEVYRGQPNEKLFF	TGTGCCAGCAGTGAAGAAGTGTACCGGGGACAACCTAATGAAAAACTGTTTTTT
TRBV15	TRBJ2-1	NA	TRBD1	CATSRSGTDYNEQFF	TGTGCCACCAGCAGATCCGGGACAGACTACAATGAGCAGTTCTTC
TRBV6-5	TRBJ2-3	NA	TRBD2	CASSAGGFTDTQYF	TGTGCCAGCAGCGCCGGGGGGTTCACAGATACGCAGTATTTT
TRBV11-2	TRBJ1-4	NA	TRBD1	CASSPGTVSGPFF	TGTGCCAGCAGCCCAGGGACAGTCTCCGGTCCTTTTTTT
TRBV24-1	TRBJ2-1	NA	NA	CATQGQLNNEQFF	TGTGCCACTCAGGGACAACTAAACAATGAGCAGTTCTTC
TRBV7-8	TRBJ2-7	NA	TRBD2	CASSRTSGGFYEQYF	TGTGCCAGCAGCAGAACTAGCGGGGGGTTTTACGAGCAGTACTTC
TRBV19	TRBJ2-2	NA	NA	CASSISGTGELFF	TGTGCCAGTAGTATCTCCGGGACCGGGGAGCTGTTTTTT
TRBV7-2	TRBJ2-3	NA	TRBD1	CASSPTGQSTDTQYF	TGTGCCAGCAGCCCAACGGGACAGTCCACAGATACGCAGTATTTT
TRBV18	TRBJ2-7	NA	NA	CASSPGQSYQYF	TGTGCCAGCTCACCCGGACAGAGCTATCAGTACTTC
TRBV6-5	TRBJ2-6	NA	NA	CASSFTGTGANVLTF	TGTGCCAGCAGTTTTACAGGGACTGGGGCCAACGTCCTGACTTTC
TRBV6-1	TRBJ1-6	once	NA	CASSEVPGTNNSPLHF	TGTGCCAGCAGTGAAGTTCCAGGGACAAATAATTCACCCCTCCACTTT
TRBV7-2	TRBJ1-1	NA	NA	CASSLGGQWKGTEAFF	TGTGCCAGCAGCTTAGGAGGACAGTGGAAGGGCACTGAAGCTTTCTTT
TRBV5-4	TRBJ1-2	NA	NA	CASSTLTGNYGYTF	TGTGCCAGCAGCACCCTAACAGGGAACTATGGCTACACCTTC
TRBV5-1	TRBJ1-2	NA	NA	CASSLSWTAYGYTF	TGCGCCAGCAGCTTGTCTTGGACTGCCTATGGCTACACCTTC
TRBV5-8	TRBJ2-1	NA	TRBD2	CASTLSSGGLYNEQFF	TGTGCCAGCACCCTATCTAGCGGGGGACTTTACAATGAGCAGTTCTTC
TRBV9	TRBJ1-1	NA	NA	CASSVDISMNTEAFF	TGTGCCAGCAGCGTGGACATCTCCATGAACACTGAAGCTTTCTTT
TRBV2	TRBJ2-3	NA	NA	CASSADGLSTDTQYF	TGTGCCAGCAGTGCTGACGGACTCAGCACAGATACGCAGTATTTT
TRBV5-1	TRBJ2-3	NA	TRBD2	CASSFLAGGDRTDTQYF	TGCGCCAGCAGCTTCCTAGCGGGGGGAGATAGGACAGATACGCAGTATTTT
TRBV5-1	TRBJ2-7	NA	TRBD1	CASSAGTAAYEQYF	TGCGCCAGCAGCGCCGGGACAGCGGCCTACGAGCAGTACTTC
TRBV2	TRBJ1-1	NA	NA	CASRLREGGNTEAFF	TGTGCCAGCAGACTCCGGGAGGGGGGGAACACTGAAGCTTTCTTT
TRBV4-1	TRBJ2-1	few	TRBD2	CASSQGLAGVEQFF	TGCGCCAGCAGCCAGGGACTAGCGGGGGTTGAGCAGTTCTTC
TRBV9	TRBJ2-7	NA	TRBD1	CASSARDRVYEQYF	TGTGCCAGCAGCGCCCGGGACAGGGTGTACGAGCAGTACTTC
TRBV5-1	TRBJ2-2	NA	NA	CASTTVAGSTGELFF	TGCGCCAGCACCACCGTGGCGGGGAGCACCGGGGAGCTGTTTTTT
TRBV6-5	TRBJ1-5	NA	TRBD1	CASSRTGEVWQPQHF	TGTGCCAGCAGCCGGACAGGGGAAGTTTGGCAGCCCCAGCATTTT
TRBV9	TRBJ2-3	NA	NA	CASSGLFTDTQYF	TGTGCCAGCAGCGGGCTTTTCACAGATACGCAGTATTTT
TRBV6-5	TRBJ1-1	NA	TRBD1	CASRTGGTGGREAFF	TGTGCCAGCAGGACGGGCGGGACAGGGGGCCGTGAAGCTTTCTTT
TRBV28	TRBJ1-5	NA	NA	CASSLGGGGNQPQHF	TGTGCCAGCAGTTTGGGGGGGGGAGGCAATCAGCCCCAGCATTTT
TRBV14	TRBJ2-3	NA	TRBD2	CASSQKRLAGGQDTQYF	TGTGCCAGCAGCCAAAAACGGCTAGCGGGGGGTCAGGATACGCAGTATTTT